This T cell receptor (beta chain) was recorded in a study of memory CD4+ T cells and cytomegalovirus serostatus. The overall study: Donors were healthy Belgian adults, under ten CMV seropositive and 20 to 30 seronegative.

This CDR3 region has 15 residues. V gave up 6 bases and J gave up 7 bases, with 20 bases separating them. Per the germline V gene, CDR1 is SGHVS and CDR2 is FQNEAQ. To note about this clone: Antigen: not known.

Overall study findings and caveats: Suggested: most of the CMV-linked TCR signature lies in CD4+ memory cells. About 40% of the roughly 160 known CMV-associated TCRbeta sequences appeared in CD4+ memory.

Method: immunoSEQ multiplex PCR; TCRdb's copy keeps in-frame clones and lacks some. The sample lists tens of thousands of clones, around 85% occurring once. The sort gate was single viable CD3+CD4+CD8-CD45RO+ cells for memory CD4+ T cells. After thawing, CD4+ T cells were positively selected. The sample comprised memory CD4+ T cells from blood. The receptor comes from an adult in good health and CMV-seronegative. V and J are TRBV7-8 and TRBJ2-3; TRBD1 might be the D (6 bases). The CDR3 region is CASRLNTQGWNTQYF. The CDR3 bases are TGTGCCAGCAGATTAAACACCCAGGGGTGGAATACGCAGTATTTT. Together with reference TRBV7-8 and TRBJ2-3, the CDR3 gives the full variable domain: GAGVSQSPRYKVAKRGQDVALRCDPISGHVSLFWYQQALGQGPEFLTYFQNEAQLDKSGLPSDRFFAERPEGSVSTLKIQRTQQEDSAVYLCASRLNTQGWNTQYFGPGTRLTVL.